This TCR beta chain was obtained from a study of blood T cell repertoires in COVID-19. Study at large: T cells, B-cell-depleted T cells, or PBMCs provided the cDNA or gDNA that served as material.

Everyone who took part was roughly 18 to 89 years old, and they came from about 23 US areas. Cohorts were based on clinical histories the participants reported. In the original processing: Amplified reference gene primers provided the basis for estimating nucleated cell counts. TCRdb's table, derived via immunoSEQ multiplex PCR, lists solely in-frame clones and lacks some. V and J calls and clone size are as listed in that table; D and trimming were resolved from the DNA. This sample has approximately 170,000 clones, with 84% found just once. This clone has only one observation. The CDR3 totals 16 residues. Germline V gives CDR1 LGHDT, CDR2 YNNKEL (reference sequence). The V and J ends lost 1 base and 5 bases, in that order; junction bases with no gene match: 7.

V and J are TRBV3-1 (or the pseudogene TRBV3-2) and TRBJ2-7, with TRBD2 identical over 11 bases. This sequence originates from a woman aged 50 to 65 who had recovered from COVID-19. Source material: PBMCs or T cells enriched from blood (not recorded which). This CDR3 reads CASSQGSSGRSNEQYF. CDR3 coding DNA: TGTGCCAGCAGCCAAGGGTCTAGCGGGAGGTCTAACGAGCAGTACTTC.